This T cell receptor (beta chain) was recovered during a study of neoadjuvant nivolumab and ipilimumab in lung cancer. General study points: From pretherapy to surgery, tumor richness and clonality rose with dual therapy.

CDR1 MNHNS and CDR2 SASEGT come from the germline V gene. Trimming took off 0 bases at V and 2 bases at J, with 8 bases between the two ends. The CDR3 runs to 15 residues. The protocol was immunoSEQ multiplex PCR, while the TCRdb copy is restricted to in-frame clones and leaves out a portion. The sample yields 9,700 or so clones, around 77% seen once. Of note for this clone: Its antigen is unknown.

The origin of this receptor is an adult with non-small cell lung cancer. Some clones in this sample may be carry-over from other donors' samples. The chain has TRBV6-1 and TRBJ1-3; no firm D call. The sequencing used tumor tissue, collected after neoadjuvant nivolumab, alone or with ipilimumab, at or shortly before surgery. Here the CDR3 reads CASSEAEWTGNTIYF. CDR3 bases: TGTGCCAGCAGTGAAGCGGAGTGGACTGGAAACACCATATATTTT.